One sample yielded the 23 T cell receptor beta chains listed below, sequenced in a study of shared clonotypes between healthy human individuals. The data were produced by immunoSEQ multiplex PCR, yet TCRdb's version contains in-frame clones alone and is incomplete. The table includes about 1.1 million clones, about 84% detected once. The source material was memory CD4+ T cells from PBMCs. The subset: CD45RA-negative fraction. These receptors all stem from a man between 18 and 29 years old in good health. Some clones in this sample may be carry-over from other donors' samples.

The rearrangement links TRBV7-8 to TRBJ2-7, with D perhaps matching TRBD1 (6 bases). The germline CDR1 and CDR2 sequences are SGHVS and FQNEAQ. The CDR3 loop spans 15 amino acids. Trimming pared 4 bases from V and 3 bases from J, leaving 16 bases between. In DNA, the CDR3 is TGTGCCAGCAGCTCCGCCCAAACAGGGCTCTACGAGCAGTACTTC. This encodes CASSSAQTGLYEQYF.

Comment on this clone: Different DNA sequences within this sample yield the same CDR3. J is TRBJ2-5 and V is TRBV19; D is possibly TRBD2 (5 bases). The V gene lost 3 bases and the J gene lost 4 bases, with 6 bases spanning the gap. Germline lookup yields CDR1 LNHDA and CDR2 SQIVND (reference sequence). The CDR3 sequence is 12 residues long. The CDR3 coding sequence is TGTGCCAGTAGTATTGAGGGAGAGACCCAGTACTTC. Its protein is CASSIEGETQYF.

The chain employs TRBV28 and TRBJ1-1; possibly TRBD1 for D (5 bases). Germline V gives CDR1 MDHEN, CDR2 SYDVKM. This CDR3 spans 16 amino acids. V lost 3 bases to trimming and J lost 0 bases, with 14 bases between them. The CDR3 here is CASSFPRAVLNTEAFF. The DNA for the CDR3 is TGTGCCAGCAGTTTTCCCAGGGCGGTCTTGAACACTGAAGCTTTCTTT.

This chain uses TRBV6-6 with TRBJ2-1; D possibly corresponds to TRBD2 (6 bases). The ends were cut back, 11 bases at V and 3 bases at J, with 17 bases in the middle. There are 14 residues in the CDR3. The germline gives CDR1 MNHNY, CDR2 SVGAGI (reference sequence). The CDR3 spells CAARRRGLYNEQFF. The DNA of the CDR3 is TGTGCCGCACGAAGGAGGGGACTCTACAATGAGCAGTTCTTC.

Only one count was recorded for this clone. CDR3 coding DNA: TGCAGCGTTCAAGGACGACGAAGGTTCGATGAGCAGTTCTTC. Translation: CSVQGRRRFDEQFF. The chain has TRBV29-1 and TRBJ2-1; D is undetermined. V lost 5 bases and J 8 bases, leaving 19 bases between the germline ends. The CDR3 spans 14 residues. Germline V gives CDR1 SQVTM, CDR2 ANQGSEA.

V is TRBV14 and J is TRBJ2-7; D might be TRBD1 or TRBD2, each matching 5 bases. In germline, CDR1 is SGHDN, CDR2 FVKESK. The CDR3 has 15 amino acids. Trimming took 4 bases from V and 5 from J, leaving 18 bases between them. CDR3 coding DNA: TGTGCCAGCAGCCTTGGCACATGGGACGGGGACGAGCAGTACTTC. Translated: CASSLGTWDGDEQYF.

The chain combines TRBV18 with TRBJ1-1; D call uncertain. The V end lost 2 bases, the J end lost 3 bases, and 7 bases lay between the germline ends. The CDR3 totals 13 residues. Germline CDR1 and CDR2: KGHSH and LQKENI. CDR3: CASSPNSDTEAFF. The CDR3 DNA is TGTGCCAGCTCACCAAATAGCGACACTGAAGCTTTCTTT.

This clone was counted once. The chain employs TRBV28 and TRBJ2-7; 10 positions match TRBD1. Germline V gene sequence: CDR1 MDHEN, CDR2 SYDVKM. The CDR3 consists of 15 residues. The J segment lost 5 bases and the V segment lost 8 bases, leaving 12 bases of the junction unmatched. CDR3 in DNA: TGTGCCAGCCGAGGGAGGGGGACAGGGGAACACGAGCAGTACTTC. This sequence encodes CASRGRGTGEHEQYF.

The CDR3 nucleotides are TGTGCCAGCAGCCAAGGAGTTAGCGGAGATTCCTACGAGCAGTACTTC. Translating it yields CASSQGVSGDSYEQYF. The V call is TRBV4-2, the J call TRBJ2-7; possible D gene TRBD2, 6 bases. Germline V gene lookup returns CDR1 LGHNA and CDR2 YNFKEQ. The CDR3 is made up of 16 amino acids. V was trimmed by 1 base and J by 1 base, leaving 14 bases between them.

The chain uses TRBV4-3 and TRBJ2-3, with D perhaps matching TRBD1 (6 bases). The germline gives CDR1 LGHNA, CDR2 YSLEER. This CDR3 is 17 amino acids long. V was clipped by 1 base and J by 1 base, with 15 bases between them. CDR3 nucleotide sequence: TGCGCCAGCAGCCAAGCTTCTGGTGACAGGCGCACAGATACGCAGTATTTT. Residues: CASSQASGDRRTDTQYF.

The gene calls are TRBV28 and TRBJ2-7, with 8 bases identical to TRBD2. The CDR3 has 13 residues. J lost 0 bases, V lost 10 bases, and 5 bases had no gene match. Germline values: CDR1 MDHEN, CDR2 SYDVKM. The CDR3 DNA sequence: TGTGCCACCAGCGGGAGAAACTCCTACGAGCAGTACTTC. Translated: CATSGRNSYEQYF.

This chain links TRBV10-2 with TRBJ2-3; weak D call: TRBD1 (5 bases). V shed 4 bases and J shed 0 bases, with 8 bases lying between them. CDR3 length: 14 amino acids. CDR1 and CDR2 (germline): WSHSY, SAAADI. The CDR3 here is CASSVQVSTDTQYF. CDR3 bases: TGCGCCAGCAGTGTACAGGTTAGCACAGATACGCAGTATTTT.

This clone was seen only a few times. The CDR3 spells CASSRQDGEQYF. The CDR3 nucleotides are TGTGCCAGCAGCAGACAGGACGGCGAGCAGTACTTC. The J gene is TRBJ2-7, the V gene TRBV11-2, with a weak D call TRBD1 (6 bases). This CDR3 spans 12 amino acids. Germline lookup yields CDR1 SGHAT and CDR2 FQNNGV. Trimming cost V 5 bases and J 6 bases, with 11 bases left between them.

This clone was seen once. This chain links TRBV18 with TRBJ1-4; no clear D. Germline-derived CDR1 and CDR2 are KGHSH and LQKENI. The CDR3 is 13 residues long. V was cut by 6 bases and J by 7 bases, with 12 bases left in between. CDR3 DNA: TGTGCCAGCTCCCAGGCCCTGGGTGAAAAACTGTTTTTT. Its translation: CASSQALGEKLFF.

The V and J genes are TRBV6-1 and TRBJ2-6; D call uncertain. Germline V CDR1 and CDR2: MNHNS, SASEGT. There are 12 residues in the CDR3. Trimming removed 6 bases at V and 12 bases at J, with 12 bases between. As DNA, the CDR3 is TGTGCCAGCAGGGTGGGCGACGGCGTCCTGACTTTC. Its translation: CASRVGDGVLTF.

The CDR3 protein is CASRHGGTSVYEQYF. CDR3 nucleotide sequence: TGTGCCAGCAGGCACGGGGGCACTTCCGTCTACGAGCAGTACTTC. The rearrangement joins TRBV28 to TRBJ2-7; perhaps D is TRBD1 or TRBD2 (6 bases each). The V gene lost 6 bases and the J gene lost 3 bases, with 18 bases spanning the gap. This CDR3 region has 15 residues. Germline-derived CDR1 and CDR2 are MDHEN and SYDVKM.

The rearrangement joins TRBV2 to TRBJ2-7, with D tentatively TRBD1 (6 bases). The V and J ends lost 4 bases and 3 bases respectively, with 10 bases between them. The CDR3 has 13 residues. The germline CDR1 and CDR2 sequences are SNHLY and FYNNEI. For the CDR3, the DNA is TGTGCCAGCAGTGCGGACAGAAACTACGAGCAGTACTTC. This encodes CASSADRNYEQYF.

The chain links TRBV28 to TRBJ2-3; 10 bases are shared with TRBD1. V shed 10 bases and J 9 bases; nucleotides not matched to a gene: 7. CDR1 is MDHEN and CDR2 is SYDVKM in the germline V gene. CDR3 size: 12 residues. CDR3 protein: CATEGTGATQYF. The CDR3, as DNA: TGTGCCACCGAGGGGACAGGGGCAACGCAGTATTTT.

The V and J genes are TRBV7-2 and TRBJ2-6; the D gene is possibly TRBD1 (6 bases). Looked up from germline, CDR1 is SGHTA and CDR2 is FQGNSA. The CDR3 extends over 13 amino acids. Trimming shortened V by 2 bases and J by 9 bases, and 8 bases separated the two germline ends. CDR3 nucleotide sequence: TGTGCCAGCAGCTTACGACAGGACAACGTCCTGACTTTC. Protein: CASSLRQDNVLTF. The whole variable domain, filled in from reference TRBV7-2 and TRBJ2-6, reads GAGVSQSPSNKVTEKGKDVELRCDPISGHTALYWYRQSLGQGLEFLIYFQGNSAPDKSGLPSDRFSAERTGGSVSTLTIQRTQQEDSAVYLCASSLRQDNVLTFGAGSRLTVL.

The chain links TRBV10-3 to TRBJ1-5, with TRBD1 as a possible D gene (5 bases). The ends were cut back, 11 bases at V and 0 bases at J, with 14 bases in the middle. This CDR3 spans 14 amino acids. The germline V gene has CDR1 ENHRY and CDR2 SYGVKD. CDR3 protein: CAADSSYSNQPQHF. The CDR3 DNA reads as TGTGCCGCCGACAGCTCCTATAGCAATCAGCCCCAGCATTTT.

This clone appeared once. This chain joins TRBV5-1 and TRBJ2-5, with D perhaps being TRBD1 or TRBD2 (6 bases each). The germline gives CDR1 SGHRS, CDR2 YFSETQ. The CDR3 is made up of 14 amino acids. V was shortened by 0 bases and J by 6 bases, with 12 bases between the two germline ends. In DNA form, the CDR3 reads TGCGCCAGCAGCTTGGTCGGGGGCCGGAAGACCCAGTACTTC. Its translation: CASSLVGGRKTQYF.

The CDR3 DNA follows: TGTGCCAGCAGCCGCGCAGGTGGCGGGCCCTCCTACAATGAGCAGTTCTTC. This gives the protein CASSRAGGGPSYNEQFF. This chain connects TRBV11-2 to TRBJ2-1; D is possibly TRBD2 (5 bases). Trimming removed 5 bases from V and 0 bases from J, with 17 bases in between. Germline V gene lookup returns CDR1 SGHAT and CDR2 FQNNGV. This CDR3 is built from 17 residues.

Comment on this clone: The same CDR3 arises from other DNA sequences in this sample as well. The V gene is TRBV28, the J gene TRBJ2-6; D is uncertain. Per the germline V gene, CDR1 is MDHEN and CDR2 is SYDVKM. The CDR3 runs to 15 residues. With 3 bases removed from V and 2 bases from J, the gap between germline ends came to 8 bases. The DNA for the CDR3 is TGTGCCAGCAGTTTGGCCGGAACTGGGGCCAACGTCCTGACTTTC. It translates to CASSLAGTGANVLTF.